The T cell receptor (beta chain) under discussion was sequenced for a study of blood T cell repertoires in COVID-19 (dated by TCRdb to 2020 to 2022). About the investigation overall: Samples from collaborators originated in the United States, Italy and Spain and spanned both the acute and convalescent phases of COVID-19. The sample metadata nearly always contained a de-identified subject ID, COVID-19 status, age in years and sex. Samples came from the ongoing ImmuneRACE study (first 160 participants) plus 1,254 subjects from 6 global collaborators. The repertoires were released in a freely available public database meant as a resource for research on the immune response to SARS-CoV-2. The material from the prospective study consisted of cDNA or gDNA derived from T cells, B-cell-depleted T cells, or PBMCs. Where HLA class I and class II types were available, the types were taken from metadata supplied by the sample provider, not from assay-based typing. The dataset comprised deeply sampled blood TCRbeta repertoires from subjects exposed to, actively infected with, or recovered from COVID-19. Beyond this particular receptor, the publication reports: How much clinical and demographic metadata was included differed by source and by participant, and the metadata was provided uncurated.

Cut back by 2 bases and 6 bases, the V and J ends lie 8 bases apart. The CDR3 covers 13 residues, taking in both the cysteine and the phenylalanine. Kept here is only the CDR3 DNA, which spans 39 bases and is read in frame from base 1. In its sample, this clone was seen once. What antigen it recognizes has not been identified. The input lacks base qualities; no much larger clone sits a single base away. TCRbeta CDR3 regions were amplified from genomic DNA by means of the immunoSEQ Assay, a bias-controlled multiplex PCR. The original pipeline was this. Within the assay, amplification of reference gene primers was used to estimate how many nucleated cells each sample contained. Sequence reads were collapsed and filtered to measure the absolute abundance of every unique TCRbeta CDR3 rearrangement. Productive Simpson clonality was computed per sample as the square root of Simpson's diversity index over productive rearrangements. TCRdb stores this immuneACCESS table with in-frame sequences only. Part of the clones is absent; in the studies checked, under half of the shortfall reflects unresolved V genes, and no reason is known for the rest. That table furnishes V, J and clone size, whereas the DNA furnished D and trimming. Here the sample has roughly 90,000 clones; approximately 80% occur a single time. The ten biggest clones cover roughly 32% of the sample.

The collaborating institutions used their own protocols to collect whole blood in K2EDTA tubes. For TCRbeta analysis, collaborators shipped samples as frozen whole blood, isolated PBMCs, or DNA extracted from either of those sample types. Sequencing was done on a sample of peripheral blood. This TCR was sampled from a woman over 75 with active or convalescent COVID-19. The rearrangement combines TRBV12-3 or TRBV12-4 with TRBJ2-1; the D gene identity is not certain. In nucleotide form, the sequence is TGTGCCAGCAGTTTATCGGTTGGCAATGAGCAGTTCTTC. It encodes CASSLSVGNEQFF.